The next 14 T cell receptor beta chains were all read from a single sample in a study of PD-1 blockade in classical Hodgkin lymphoma. Each patient experienced a relapse that followed autologous stem cell transplantation, and brentuximab vedotin exposure varied. The method was immunoSEQ multiplex PCR; TCRdb's version includes in-frame clones alone and lacks a portion of them. This sample has approximately 160,000 clones; 78% occur once, and the top ten carry 7.5% to 9.5%. Here the sequenced sample was peripheral blood mononuclear cells (PBMCs), taken before the second cycle of nivolumab. Every receptor here comes from a human donor with classical Hodgkin lymphoma.

The chain recombines TRBV5-1 with TRBJ2-6; TRBD1 matches at 10 bases. V was pared by 4 bases and J by 2 bases, with 6 bases of the junction left unmatched. Germline V gene data show CDR1 as SGHRS and CDR2 as YFSETQ. This CDR3 has 17 residues. This chain's CDR3 is CASSHRDRGAGANVLTF. In DNA form, the CDR3 reads TGCGCCAGCAGCCACCGGGACAGGGGTGCTGGGGCCAACGTCCTGACTTTC. The variable domain in full, with the rest retrieved from reference TRBV5-1 and TRBJ2-6, is KAGVTQTPRYLIKTRGQQVTLSCSPISGHRSVSWYQQTPGQGLQFLFEYFSETQRNKGNFPGRFSGRQFSNSRSEMNVSTLELGDSALYLCASSHRDRGAGANVLTFGAGSRLTVL.

The V gene is TRBV6-4, the J gene TRBJ2-3, with a possible D match to TRBD2 (5 bases). The CDR3 consists of 15 residues. Germline lookup yields CDR1 MRHNA and CDR2 SNTAGT. The germline V and J ends were trimmed by 3 bases and 0 bases, with 10 bases remaining between them. This CDR3 reads CASSEEDSSTDTQYF. The CDR3 DNA reads as TGTGCCAGCAGTGAAGAGGACTCAAGCACAGATACGCAGTATTTT.

The genes are TRBV10-3 and TRBJ2-3; D remains ambiguous. This CDR3 spans 14 amino acids. Germline loops: CDR1 ENHRY, CDR2 SYGVKD. Trimming shortened V by 0 bases and J by 3 bases, and 7 bases separated the two germline ends. CDR3 DNA sequence: TGTGCCATCAGTGAGTCGAGGCGAACAGATACGCAGTATTTT. The encoded protein is CAISESRRTDTQYF.

The DNA for the CDR3 is TGCGCCAGCAGCCAATCACCCCTCCCGGGGCACGAGCAGTACTTC. Translated: CASSQSPLPGHEQYF. This chain connects TRBV4-1 to TRBJ2-7; either TRBD1 or TRBD2 may supply D (5 bases each). The V gene lost 2 bases and the J gene lost 5 bases, with 16 bases spanning the gap. This CDR3 comprises 15 residues. Germline V lookup: CDR1 MGHRA, CDR2 YSYEKL.

The genes are TRBV18 and TRBJ1-4; maybe TRBD1 (5 bases). Germline loops: CDR1 KGHSH, CDR2 LQKENI. The CDR3 is 17 residues long. V lost 1 base, J lost 11 bases, and 23 bases lay in between. The CDR3 DNA sequence: TGTGCCAGCTCACCACGGGGATGGCGTGGGGCAGACCTTAAACTGTTTTTT. Amino acids: CASSPRGWRGADLKLFF.

The chain links TRBV9 to TRBJ1-2; 10 positions match TRBD1. In germline, CDR1 is SGDLS, CDR2 YYNGEE. CDR3 length: 15 amino acids. J gave up 0 bases and V 3 bases, and 2 bases lay outside the gene matches. The CDR3 region is CASSEGTGANYGYTF. The CDR3, as DNA: TGTGCCAGCAGCGAGGGGACAGGGGCTAACTATGGCTACACCTTC.

V usage is TRBV11-3 and J usage is TRBJ2-5; D uncertain. The CDR3 contains 13 residues. V was clipped by 0 bases and J by 9 bases, with 11 bases between them. From germline, CDR1 is SGHNT and CDR2 YENEEA. The CDR3 sequence is CASSLDGPGAQYF. Here the CDR3 DNA reads TGTGCCAGCAGCTTAGATGGTCCCGGAGCCCAGTACTTC.

The sample holds a few counts of this clone. The chain carries TRBV7-2 and TRBJ1-2, with 12 bases fitting TRBD1. The CDR3 covers 15 residues. Germline trimming cut 1 base from V and 8 bases from J; bases unmatched to any gene: 5. Germline V gene data show CDR1 as SGHTA and CDR2 as FQGNSA. The CDR3 bases are TGTGCCAGCAGCTTAGTGGGACAGGGGGCGGGCGGCTACACCTTC. It specifies CASSLVGQGAGGYTF.

The chain couples TRBV9 to TRBJ2-2; 9 bases are shared with TRBD2. With V trimmed by 2 bases and J by 2 bases, 1 base remained unmatched. CDR3 size: 15 residues. CDR1 is SGDLS, CDR2 YYNGEE, per germline. CDR3 region: CASSVGLANTGELFF. CDR3 in DNA: TGTGCCAGCAGCGTGGGACTAGCAAACACCGGGGAGCTGTTTTTT.

CDR3 in DNA: TGTGCCAGCAGCTTGACAGGGCTTAACTATGGCTACACCTTC. Translating gives CASSLTGLNYGYTF. This chain joins TRBV7-8 and TRBJ1-2, with 7 bases matching TRBD1. Germline values: CDR1 SGHVS, CDR2 FQNEAQ. This CDR3 comprises 14 residues. Losses at the gene ends were 3 bases for V and 1 base for J; bases not matched to a gene: 2. The whole variable domain, filled in from reference TRBV7-8 and TRBJ1-2, reads GAGVSQSPRYKVAKRGQDVALRCDPISGHVSLFWYQQALGQGPEFLTYFQNEAQLDKSGLPSDRFFAERPEGSVSTLKIQRTQQEDSAVYLCASSLTGLNYGYTFGSGTRLTVV.

The rearrangement joins TRBV5-1 to TRBJ2-5; 7 nucleotides line up with TRBD1. From germline, CDR1 is SGHRS and CDR2 YFSETQ. V gave up 0 bases and J gave up 5 bases; unmatched junction bases: 7. This CDR3 comprises 15 residues. The CDR3 DNA follows: TGCGCCAGCAGCTTGGGACAGGGCTTTCGGGAGACCCAGTACTTC. Protein sequence: CASSLGQGFRETQYF.

The gene calls are TRBV30 and TRBJ1-2; 7 bases are a match to TRBD1. V was pared by 2 bases and J by 1 base, with 7 bases of the junction left unmatched. CDR1 is GTSNPN and CDR2 is SVGIG in the germline V gene (reference sequence). The CDR3 loop spans 15 amino acids. The CDR3 loop reads CAWSSKGAGNYGYTF. The CDR3 DNA is TGTGCCTGGAGTTCGAAGGGGGCGGGTAACTATGGCTACACCTTC.

V gene TRBV28 combines with J gene TRBJ2-2; no clear D gene. Trimming left V 3 bases short and J 3 bases short, with 11 bases between. The CDR3 contains 15 residues. CDR1 is MDHEN and CDR2 is SYDVKM in the germline V gene. The CDR3, as DNA: TGTGCCAGCAGTTTGCCAGCTGGGTACACCGGGGAGCTGTTTTTT. Encoded protein: CASSLPAGYTGELFF.

This clone showed up just a few times. The sample contains more than one DNA sequence encoding this CDR3. In nucleotides, the CDR3 is TGTGCCAGCAGCTTAGGGTCTACGGGGGACGAGCAGTACTTC. This sequence encodes CASSLGSTGDEQYF. This chain connects TRBV11-1 to TRBJ2-7; possible D gene TRBD2, 6 bases. Germline assignment: CDR1 SGHAT and CDR2 FQDESV (reference sequence). V was cut by 1 base and J by 5 bases, with 12 bases left in between. CDR3 length: 14 amino acids.